These 25 T cell receptor beta chains share one sample of origin, sequenced in a study of cytomegalovirus exposure and HLA in healthy donors. Both 60 Vbeta primers and 13 Jbeta primers went into the PCR. Produced via immunoSEQ multiplex PCR; TCRdb's table is partial and in-frame only. The repertoire has just over 150,000 clones, under 75% of them found once; the top ten carry 6% to 7.5%. Sequences were obtained from PBMCs. These receptor sequences come from a middle-aged man in good health and CMV-seropositive.

This clone was observed a handful of times. The gene calls are TRBV7-8 and TRBJ2-1, with D possibly TRBD2 on 5 matching bases. The CDR3 contains 16 residues. V was pared by 2 bases and J by 3 bases, with 14 bases between. The germline gives CDR1 SGHVS, CDR2 FQNEAQ. The CDR3 nucleotides are TGTGCCAGCAGCTTAATGGAAGGACTCATCTACAATGAGCAGTTCTTC. Translation gives CASSLMEGLIYNEQFF.

The chain uses TRBV6-5 and TRBJ1-1; no clear D. This CDR3 contains 14 residues. The germline V and J ends were trimmed by 0 bases and 4 bases, with 9 bases remaining between them. Germline assignment: CDR1 MNHEY and CDR2 SVGAGI. The CDR3 reads CASSYSLGVTEAFF. Here the CDR3 DNA reads TGTGCCAGCAGTTACTCCTTGGGAGTCACTGAAGCTTTCTTT.

This clone was detected only once. The DNA of the CDR3 is TGTGCCAGCAGCCCATGGACAGGGAGGAAGTGGGAGACCCAGTACTTC. Translating gives CASSPWTGRKWETQYF. The chain recombines TRBV5-6 with TRBJ2-5; 8 nucleotides line up with TRBD1. Germline assignment: CDR1 SGHDT and CDR2 YYEEEE. The V segment lost 4 bases and the J segment 5 bases; nucleotides outside the gene matches: 13. The CDR3 length is 16 residues.

This clone was seen only once. The rearrangement links TRBV11-2 to TRBJ2-3; D possibly corresponds to TRBD2 (7 bases). The CDR3 contains 14 residues. The germline V and J ends were trimmed by 5 bases and 2 bases, with 11 bases remaining between them. Germline V gives CDR1 SGHAT, CDR2 FQNNGV. Written as DNA, the CDR3 is TGTGCCAGCAGCCCGGGGGGCGACACAGATACGCAGTATTTT. It specifies CASSPGGDTDTQYF.

As concerns this clone: Distinct nucleotide sequences in the sample also encode this CDR3. The chain couples TRBV2 to TRBJ2-7, with D unclear. Germline V gives CDR1 SNHLY, CDR2 FYNNEI. V was trimmed by 6 bases and J by 2 bases, leaving 5 bases between them. The CDR3 has 11 amino acids. CDR3 residues: CASSPTYEQYF. The CDR3 coding sequence is TGTGCCAGCAGCCCTACCTACGAGCAGTACTTC.

This clone was picked up a small number of times. The chain is built from TRBV30 and TRBJ1-1; 7 bases match TRBD1. Germline-derived CDR1 and CDR2 are GTSNPN and SVGIG (reference sequence). J lost 1 base, V lost 2 bases, and 1 base had no gene match. CDR3 size: 13 residues. The CDR3 nucleotides read TGTGCCTGGAGTCACAGGGGGAACACTGAAGCTTTCTTT. This encodes CAWSHRGNTEAFF. Based on the CDR3 plus reference TRBV30 and TRBJ1-1, the full variable domain is SQTIHQWPATLVQPVGSPLSLECTVEGTSNPNLYWYRQAAGRGLQLLFYSVGIGQISSEVPQNLSASRPQDRQFILSSKKLLLSDSGFYLCAWSHRGNTEAFFGQGTRLTVV.

The chain employs TRBV19 and TRBJ1-6, with D perhaps matching TRBD1 (5 bases). Germline CDR1 reads LNHDA; CDR2 reads SQIVND (reference sequence). With 4 bases removed from V and 7 bases from J, the gap between germline ends came to 17 bases. This CDR3 contains 16 residues. The CDR3 loop reads CASSTRREGTNSPLHF. The DNA for the CDR3 is TGTGCCAGTAGTACCCGTCGGGAGGGGACGAATTCACCCCTCCACTTT.

This sequence joins TRBV13 and TRBJ1-3, with 7 nucleotides matching TRBD1. The CDR3 runs to 15 residues. Germline V gene lookup returns CDR1 PRHDT and CDR2 FYEKMQ (reference sequence). The ends lost 5 bases at V and 9 bases at J; junction bases unmatched: 13. The CDR3 coding sequence is TGTGCCAGCAGCACCCGGACAGGCCTGTGGAGCACCATATATTTT. It translates to CASSTRTGLWSTIYF.

This chain links TRBV18 with TRBJ2-7; 10 nucleotides match TRBD2. The CDR3 loop spans 15 amino acids. Germline V gene lookup returns CDR1 KGHSH and CDR2 LQKENI. Trimming cost V 2 bases and J 2 bases; bases outside gene matches: 3. This chain's CDR3 is CASSPTSGATYEQYF. The CDR3 coding sequence is TGTGCCAGCTCACCAACTAGCGGGGCCACCTACGAGCAGTACTTC.

The chain has TRBV2 and TRBJ1-5; unclear D gene. Germline V gene sequence: CDR1 SNHLY, CDR2 FYNNEI. The CDR3 loop spans 13 amino acids. Trimming stripped 2 bases from V and 7 bases from J, with 9 bases between. The DNA for the CDR3 is TGTGCCAGCAGTGAACACAGACTACAGCCCCAGCATTTT. Its protein product is CASSEHRLQPQHF.

This chain uses TRBV6-5 with TRBJ2-7, with 9 nucleotides matching TRBD1. J lost 9 bases, V lost 6 bases, and 15 bases had no gene match. This CDR3 is 15 amino acids long. Germline-derived CDR1 and CDR2 are MNHEY and SVGAGI. CDR3 amino acids: CASSPMGGQGCGQYF. In nucleotides, the CDR3 is TGTGCCAGCAGCCCTATGGGGGGACAGGGCTGCGGGCAGTACTTC.

The rearrangement uses TRBV4-3 and TRBJ1-2; D ambiguous. Germline V CDR1 and CDR2: LGHNA, YSLEER. This CDR3 is 16 amino acids long. V gave up 0 bases and J gave up 4 bases, with 15 bases separating them. The CDR3 nucleotides are TGCGCCAGCAGCCAAGAAGGAGGGCAGCTCCTCTATGGCTACACCTTC. This gives the protein CASSQEGGQLLYGYTF.

There are a few counts of this clone. The chain has TRBV30 and TRBJ2-5; tentatively, D is TRBD1 (5 bases). Germline V gene sequence: CDR1 GTSNPN, CDR2 SVGIG (reference sequence). Between the trimmed V and J ends, which lost 2 bases and 5 bases, there was a span of 12 bases. The length of the CDR3 is 13 residues. The CDR3 here is CAWSKTVMETQYF. In DNA, the CDR3 is TGTGCCTGGAGTAAGACAGTCATGGAGACCCAGTACTTC. Full variable domain (missing parts from reference TRBV30 and TRBJ2-5): SQTIHQWPATLVQPVGSPLSLECTVEGTSNPNLYWYRQAAGRGLQLLFYSVGIGQISSEVPQNLSASRPQDRQFILSSKKLLLSDSGFYLCAWSKTVMETQYFGPGTRLLVL.

In its sample, this clone was seen a few times. The V gene is TRBV7-9, the J gene TRBJ2-2; D remains unclear. V lost 8 bases and J 5 bases, leaving 6 bases between the germline ends. The CDR3 covers 11 residues. Germline V gene lookup returns CDR1 SEHNR and CDR2 FQNEAQ (reference sequence). The CDR3 DNA sequence: TGTGCCAGCGGGCAGACCGGGGAGCTGTTTTTT. It codes for CASGQTGELFF.

This CDR3 is CASSRPGQAYGYTF. The CDR3 DNA sequence: TGTGCCAGCAGCCGACCCGGACAAGCCTATGGCTACACCTTC. The J gene is TRBJ1-2, the V gene TRBV11-1, with D maybe TRBD1 (5 bases). V lost 5 bases and J lost 4, with 14 bases in between. The CDR3 is made up of 14 amino acids. The germline CDR1 and CDR2 sequences are SGHAT and FQDESV (reference sequence).

The genes are TRBV4-3 and TRBJ2-7; possibly TRBD1 for D (6 bases). The CDR3 has 15 amino acids. Germline V gene lookup returns CDR1 LGHNA and CDR2 YSLEER. Trimming took 0 bases from V and 4 from J, leaving 13 bases between them. CDR3 amino acids: CASSQEGHGTYEQYF. The DNA of the CDR3 is TGCGCCAGCAGCCAAGAAGGTCACGGGACATACGAGCAGTACTTC.

V usage is TRBV6-4 and J usage is TRBJ1-1; D is ambiguous. This CDR3 has 15 amino acids. Germline CDR1 reads MRHNA; CDR2 reads SNTAGT. V dropped 0 bases and J dropped 5 bases, with 13 bases sitting between them. CDR3 protein: CASSDSPGLRTEAFF. The CDR3, as DNA: TGTGCCAGCAGTGACTCGCCAGGATTGAGAACTGAAGCTTTCTTT.

This clone was found a few times. The CDR3 region is CASSLDVGARRNSPLHF. In DNA form, the CDR3 reads TGTGCCAGCAGCTTAGATGTGGGGGCGCGTAGGAATTCACCCCTCCACTTT. This chain links TRBV7-2 with TRBJ1-6; possible D gene TRBD1, 6 bases. Germline CDR1 SGHTA, CDR2 FQGNSA. This CDR3 has 17 residues. With 1 base removed from V and 7 bases from J, the gap between germline ends came to 17 bases.

This clone has just a few counts. The chain recombines TRBV5-4 with TRBJ2-2; 9 nucleotides match TRBD2. The germline CDR1 and CDR2 sequences are SGHNT and YYREEE (reference sequence). Germline trimming cut 0 bases from V and 3 bases from J; bases unmatched to any gene: 6. The CDR3 extends over 17 amino acids. CDR3 sequence (DNA): TGTGCCAGCAGCTTGGACCGGCGGGGGGGCTACACCGGGGAGCTGTTTTTT. It yields the protein CASSLDRRGGYTGELFF.

The chain has TRBV7-3 and TRBJ2-2; 7 nucleotides line up with TRBD1. Germline V gene lookup returns CDR1 SGHTA and CDR2 FQGTGA. With 5 bases clipped from V and 2 bases from J, the junction kept 14 bases outside the gene matches. The CDR3 consists of 18 residues. The CDR3: CASSPSWTGITNTGELFF. CDR3 nucleotides: TGTGCCAGCAGCCCATCTTGGACAGGAATTACAAACACCGGGGAGCTGTTTTTT.

J is TRBJ2-2 and V is TRBV6-1, with 10 bases fitting TRBD2. The V gene end was trimmed by 0 bases and the J gene end by 3 bases; junction bases not matched to a gene: 4. The germline gives CDR1 MNHNS, CDR2 SASEGT. There are 17 residues in the CDR3. CDR3 DNA: TGTGCCAGCAGTGAAGCCGGGGGACTAGCGTACACCGGGGAGCTGTTTTTT. Amino acid sequence: CASSEAGGLAYTGELFF.

The chain has TRBV9 and TRBJ2-7; 8 bases map to TRBD2. Germline CDR1 and CDR2: SGDLS and YYNGEE. J lost 0 bases, V lost 0 bases, and 5 bases had no gene match. This CDR3 comprises 16 residues. The CDR3 region is CASSVGTGGSSYEQYF. In nucleotides, the CDR3 is TGTGCCAGCAGCGTAGGGACGGGGGGGAGCTCCTACGAGCAGTACTTC.

Points on this clone: A read error may account for a junction end that differs from germline. The V and J genes are TRBV7-7 and TRBJ2-1; 10 bases agree with TRBD2. This CDR3 is 15 amino acids long. Germline loops: CDR1 SSHAT, CDR2 FNYEAQ (reference sequence). CDR3 sequence reads: CASSLASGGANEQFF. The CDR3 DNA sequence: TGTGCTAGCAGCTTAGCGAGCGGGGGGGCCAATGAGCAGTTCTTC.

V is TRBV7-6 and J is TRBJ2-7; 9 nucleotides align to TRBD1. There are 14 residues in the CDR3. Trimming cost V 5 bases and J 2 bases; bases outside gene matches: 4. Germline V lookup: CDR1 SGHVS, CDR2 FNYEAQ. The CDR3 protein is CASSQRQGAYEQYF. The CDR3 coding sequence is TGTGCCAGCAGCCAACGACAGGGGGCCTACGAGCAGTACTTC.

The chain uses TRBV12-5 and TRBJ2-7, with 8 bases aligning to TRBD1. The junction had 4 bases not matched to a gene; V was cut back by 2 bases and J by 1 base. CDR3 size: 15 residues. Germline CDR1 is LGHNT and CDR2 is FRNRAP. In DNA form, the CDR3 reads TGTGCTAGTGGTTTGCCCCGACAGGGGTCCTACGAGCAGTACTTC. This sequence encodes CASGLPRQGSYEQYF.